Below, 27 T cell receptor beta chains from the same sample are listed, as sequenced in a study of T cell clones after liver transplantation. The data were produced by immunoSEQ multiplex PCR, yet TCRdb's version contains in-frame clones alone and is incomplete. This repertoire shows roughly 100,000 clones, roughly 80% found once; its top ten account for approximately 2.9%. The sequenced sample was CD4+ T cells from blood, obtained 47 months after liver transplant. The receptors derive from a human patient who received a liver transplant. Some T cells here may be from the graft donor.

This chain links TRBV15 with TRBJ1-1, with D possibly matching TRBD1 (6 bases). CDR1 and CDR2 (germline): LNHNV, YYDKDF (reference sequence). The CDR3 totals 12 residues. The V end lost 6 bases, the J end lost 6 bases, and 11 bases lay between the germline ends. The CDR3 sequence is CATSGRTAEAFF. CDR3 DNA: TGTGCCACCAGTGGCCGGACAGCTGAAGCTTTCTTT.

The chain employs TRBV6-1 and TRBJ2-5, with TRBD2 matching over 8 bases. CDR3 length equals 15 residues. J gave up 3 bases and V 5 bases, and 8 bases lay outside the gene matches. Germline values: CDR1 MNHNS, CDR2 SASEGT. The CDR3 region has the DNA TGTGCCAGCAGTCTGGGACTAGGAGCTAAAGAGACCCAGTACTTC. As protein: CASSLGLGAKETQYF.

This clone was counted a single time. The V and J genes are TRBV5-1 and TRBJ2-7, with 11 bases identical to TRBD1. This CDR3 has 15 residues. V shed 2 bases, J shed 5 bases, and the junction held 6 bases outside the gene matches. Germline V gene data show CDR1 as SGHRS and CDR2 as YFSETQ. The CDR3 DNA reads TGCGCCAGCAGCTTTGGGACAGGGGGAGTCCACGAGCAGTACTTC. It encodes CASSFGTGGVHEQYF. The entire variable domain, with the rest obtained from reference TRBV5-1 and TRBJ2-7, is as follows: KAGVTQTPRYLIKTRGQQVTLSCSPISGHRSVSWYQQTPGQGLQFLFEYFSETQRNKGNFPGRFSGRQFSNSRSEMNVSTLELGDSALYLCASSFGTGGVHEQYFGPGTRLTVT.

The chain uses TRBV5-1 and TRBJ2-1; 12 bases match TRBD2. Germline loops: CDR1 SGHRS, CDR2 YFSETQ. Losses at the gene ends were 3 bases for V and 4 bases for J; bases not matched to a gene: 11. This CDR3 is built from 18 residues. CDR3 sequence: CASSSVPATSGGYNEQFF. The CDR3 DNA follows: TGCGCCAGCAGCTCCGTACCGGCGACTAGCGGGGGTTACAATGAGCAGTTCTTC.

This sequence joins TRBV15 and TRBJ2-2, with 11 bases aligning to TRBD2. Trimming cost V 8 bases and J 5 bases; bases outside gene matches: 1. This CDR3 is built from 13 residues. The germline V gene encodes CDR1 LNHNV and CDR2 YYDKDF (reference sequence). The CDR3 protein is CATRTSGTGELFF. The CDR3 coding sequence is TGTGCCACCCGGACTAGCGGGACCGGGGAGCTGTTTTTT.

The chain employs TRBV7-6 and TRBJ2-2; D uncertain. The V end lost 1 base, the J end lost 8 bases, and 8 bases lay between the germline ends. This CDR3 contains 13 residues. Germline assignment: CDR1 SGHVS and CDR2 FNYEAQ. CDR3 protein: CASSLVKGGELFF. In DNA, the CDR3 is TGTGCCAGCAGCTTAGTTAAGGGTGGGGAGCTGTTTTTT. The complete variable domain, with remaining parts taken from reference TRBV7-6 and TRBJ2-2, reads GAGVSQSPRYKVTKRGQDVALRCDPISGHVSLYWYRQALGQGPEFLTYFNYEAQQDKSGLPNDRFSAERPEGSISTLTIQRTEQRDSAMYRCASSLVKGGELFFGEGSRLTVL.

The J gene is TRBJ1-5, the V gene TRBV7-2, with unresolved D. Looked up from germline, CDR1 is SGHTA and CDR2 is FQGNSA. The CDR3 is 16 amino acids. V gave up 5 bases and J gave up 1 base, with 15 bases separating them. CDR3: CASSPLGPASNQPQHF. CDR3 in DNA: TGTGCCAGCAGCCCTCTCGGGCCGGCAAGCAATCAGCCCCAGCATTTT.

In its sample, this clone was seen once. V is TRBV29-1 and J is TRBJ2-2; 7 nucleotides agree with TRBD1. Per germline, CDR1 SQVTM and CDR2 ANQGSEA. The CDR3 runs to 12 residues. The CDR3 DNA reads TGCAGACGGACAGGACGTGGCGGGGAGCTGTTTTTT. Translation: CRRTGRGGELFF.

The chain couples TRBV9 to TRBJ2-4; 10 bases are shared with TRBD2. The CDR3 is made up of 16 amino acids. The germline gives CDR1 SGDLS, CDR2 YYNGEE. Trimming removed 0 bases from V and 3 bases from J; junction bases left unmatched: 3. The CDR3 is CASSVGLAGVKNIQYF. CDR3 DNA: TGTGCCAGCAGCGTAGGGCTAGCGGGGGTCAAAAACATTCAGTACTTC.

The V call is TRBV5-4, the J call TRBJ2-2, with 8 bases matching TRBD1. This CDR3 spans 15 amino acids. Germline V lookup: CDR1 SGHNT, CDR2 YYREEE (reference sequence). J gave up 1 base and V 7 bases, and 6 bases lay outside the gene matches. CDR3 nucleotides: TGTGCCAGCTCTACGGGACAGGTGAACACCGGGGAGCTGTTTTTT. Protein product: CASSTGQVNTGELFF. The whole variable domain, remainder taken from reference TRBV5-4 and TRBJ2-2, is ETGVTQSPTHLIKTRGQQVTLRCSSQSGHNTVSWYQQALGQGPQFIFQYYREEENGRGNFPPRFSGLQFPNYSSELNVNALELDDSALYLCASSTGQVNTGELFFGEGSRLTVL.

The chain uses TRBV28 and TRBJ1-6, with unresolved D. The V and J ends lost 7 bases and 7 bases respectively, with 8 bases between them. From germline, CDR1 is MDHEN and CDR2 SYDVKM. The CDR3 covers 12 residues. CDR3 coding DNA: TGTGCCAGCAATTTGGGGAATTCACCCCTCCACTTT. Protein product: CASNLGNSPLHF.

The chain recombines TRBV10-2 with TRBJ1-5; D call uncertain. The CDR3 loop spans 17 amino acids. Per the germline V gene, CDR1 is WSHSY and CDR2 is SAAADI. Trimming removed 0 bases at V and 4 bases at J, with 16 bases between. The DNA of the CDR3 is TGCGCCAGCAGTGAGTCTCCGTTCAGGCAGCCTAATCAGCCCCAGCATTTT. This codes for CASSESPFRQPNQPQHF.

The chain uses TRBV28 and TRBJ1-1, with TRBD1 matching over 7 bases. This CDR3 region has 14 residues. Germline CDR1 reads MDHEN; CDR2 reads SYDVKM. Trimming at V came to 8 bases and at J to 1 base, leaving 7 bases not matched to a gene. The CDR3 sequence: CASRPGTENTEAFF. The DNA for the CDR3 is TGTGCCAGCCGTCCCGGGACAGAGAACACTGAAGCTTTCTTT.

This clone was recorded only once. The chain carries TRBV30 and TRBJ1-5; D uncertain. Trimming took 1 base from V and 4 from J, leaving 5 bases between them. The CDR3 is made up of 12 amino acids. CDR1 is GTSNPN, CDR2 SVGIG, per germline (reference sequence). The CDR3 here is CAWSDRNQPQHF. The CDR3 bases are TGTGCCTGGAGTGACAGAAATCAGCCCCAGCATTTT. The full variable domain, with the rest looked up from reference TRBV30 and TRBJ1-5, is SQTIHQWPATLVQPVGSPLSLECTVEGTSNPNLYWYRQAAGRGLQLLFYSVGIGQISSEVPQNLSASRPQDRQFILSSKKLLLSDSGFYLCAWSDRNQPQHFGDGTRLSIL.

This clone has only one observation. The chain is built from TRBV5-4 and TRBJ2-6; the D gene is possibly TRBD2 (7 bases). CDR3 length: 16 amino acids. The V end lost 4 bases, the J end lost 3 bases, and 14 bases lay between the germline ends. Germline CDR1 and CDR2: SGHNT and YYREEE (reference sequence). The CDR3 nucleotides read TGTGCCAGCAGCCCGGAGGGGGGGCGTGGGGCCAACGTCCTGACTTTC. This gives the protein CASSPEGGRGANVLTF.

The rearrangement uses TRBV5-1 and TRBJ2-3, with 7 positions matching TRBD1. J was trimmed by 6 bases and V by 5 bases; bases with no gene match: 6. The CDR3 length is 13 residues. Germline CDR1 SGHRS, CDR2 YFSETQ. CDR3: CASSSTGPDTQYF. The CDR3 DNA follows: TGCGCCAGCAGTTCGACAGGGCCCGATACGCAGTATTTT.

This clone has only one observation. The genes are TRBV29-1 and TRBJ1-1, with D tentatively TRBD1 (5 bases). Germline CDR1 and CDR2: SQVTM and ANQGSEA. V dropped 3 bases and J dropped 6 bases, with 8 bases sitting between them. The CDR3 consists of 11 residues. The CDR3 bases are TGCAGCGTTGAGTGGGGGGCTGAAGCTTTCTTT. Translated: CSVEWGAEAFF.

The genes are TRBV6-5 and TRBJ1-6, with 7 nucleotides matching TRBD1. The CDR3 totals 15 residues. Germline-derived CDR1 and CDR2 are MNHEY and SVGAGI. V lost 2 bases and J lost 7; bases outside the gene matches: 5. CDR3 sequence: CASSYGDRPNSPLHF. CDR3 DNA: TGTGCCAGCAGTTACGGGGACAGACCAAATTCACCCCTCCACTTT.

The chain joins TRBV28 to TRBJ2-7, with 9 nucleotides matching TRBD1. V was clipped by 10 bases and J by 5 bases; unmatched bases: 27. The CDR3 has 19 amino acids. The germline V gene has CDR1 MDHEN and CDR2 SYDVKM. The CDR3 DNA sequence: TGTGCCAACCCACACTCGTGGCCACAGGGGGCGTATATGCACCACGAGCAGTACTTC. Protein product: CANPHSWPQGAYMHHEQYF.

The rearrangement uses TRBV28 and TRBJ2-1; 8 bases map to TRBD1. The CDR3 contains 19 residues. Trimming at V came to 6 bases and at J to 1 base, leaving 17 bases not matched to a gene. CDR1 is MDHEN, CDR2 SYDVKM, per germline. The CDR3 region is CASSPQAGRQGRSYNEQFF. The CDR3 DNA reads as TGTGCCAGCAGCCCCCAAGCGGGCCGACAGGGGAGATCCTACAATGAGCAGTTCTTC. Filled out from reference TRBV28 and TRBJ2-1, the complete variable domain reads DVKVTQSSRYLVKRTGEKVFLECVQDMDHENMFWYRQDPGLGLRLIYFSYDVKMKEKGDIPEGYSVSREKKERFSLILESASTNQTSMYLCASSPQAGRQGRSYNEQFFGPGTRLTVL.

J is TRBJ2-2 and V is TRBV29-1; 10 bases align to TRBD2. CDR3 length equals 19 residues. The junction had 22 bases not matched to a gene; V was cut back by 7 bases and J by 5 bases. The germline V gene encodes CDR1 SQVTM and CDR2 ANQGSEA. CDR3 in amino acids: CSASYGLAATQLGTGELFF. The CDR3 coding sequence is TGCAGCGCCTCCTACGGACTAGCGGCGACCCAATTGGGTACCGGGGAGCTGTTTTTT.

The J gene is TRBJ2-5, the V gene TRBV7-2, with D tentatively TRBD2 (5 bases). Trimming shortened V by 4 bases and J by 5 bases, and 11 bases separated the two germline ends. CDR3 size: 13 residues. The germline gives CDR1 SGHTA, CDR2 FQGNSA. The CDR3 region is CASSSDRGETQYF. CDR3 bases: TGTGCCAGCAGCTCAGATAGAGGGGAGACCCAGTACTTC.

The CDR3 DNA reads TGTGCCAGCAGCTTGGCAGGGGGCGGAAACATTCAGTACTTC. It encodes CASSLAGGGNIQYF. The rearrangement uses TRBV5-5 and TRBJ2-4; 8 bases match TRBD1. J lost 6 bases, V lost 0 bases, and 2 bases had no gene match. CDR3 length: 14 amino acids. CDR1 is SGHKS and CDR2 is YYEKEE in the germline V gene (reference sequence). The full variable domain, completed using reference TRBV5-5 and TRBJ2-4, is DAGVTQSPTHLIKTRGQQVTLRCSPISGHKSVSWYQQVLGQGPQFIFQYYEKEERGRGNFPDRFSARQFPNYSSELNVNALLLGDSALYLCASSLAGGGNIQYFGAGTRLSVL.

J is TRBJ2-3 and V is TRBV11-1; 7 bases line up with TRBD2. Trimming took 1 base from V and 3 from J; bases not matched to a gene: 7. Germline values: CDR1 SGHAT, CDR2 FQDESV (reference sequence). CDR3 size: 16 residues. CDR3 in amino acids: CASSLGRGLQTDTQYF. CDR3 nucleotide sequence: TGTGCCAGCAGCTTAGGGCGGGGACTACAAACAGATACGCAGTATTTT. Filled out from reference TRBV11-1 and TRBJ2-3, the complete variable domain reads EAEVAQSPRYKITEKSQAVAFWCDPISGHATLYWYRQILGQGPELLVQFQDESVVDDSQLPKDRFSAERLKGVDSTLKIQPAELGDSAMYLCASSLGRGLQTDTQYFGPGTRLTVL.

Concerning this clone itself: The sample holds other DNA sequences that translate to the same CDR3. CDR3 loop: CASSYSMGNTEAFF. CDR3 DNA sequence: TGTGCCAGCAGTTACTCCATGGGGAACACTGAAGCTTTCTTT. The chain links TRBV6-5 to TRBJ1-1; D unclear. Per the germline V gene, CDR1 is MNHEY and CDR2 is SVGAGI. Trimming pared 0 bases from V and 1 base from J, leaving 6 bases between. This CDR3 has 14 residues.

This chain links TRBV7-3 with TRBJ2-1; D may correspond to TRBD1 or TRBD2 (5 bases each). V lost 4 bases to trimming and J lost 2 bases, with 15 bases between them. There are 16 residues in the CDR3. The germline CDR1 and CDR2 sequences are SGHTA and FQGTGA. The CDR3 DNA is TGTGCCAGCAGCTCCCCCGGGACGGCACCCTACAATGAGCAGTTCTTC. Its protein product is CASSSPGTAPYNEQFF.

This chain joins TRBV27 and TRBJ1-2; TRBD1 might be the D (6 bases). This CDR3 has 14 residues. CDR1 and CDR2 (germline): MNHEY, SMNVEV (reference sequence). Between the trimmed V and J ends, which lost 5 bases and 3 bases, there was a span of 13 bases. DNA for the CDR3: TGTGCCAGCAGTAGGGGGGCAGGTGACTATGGCTACACCTTC. This translates into CASSRGAGDYGYTF.